The T cell receptor (beta chain) described here comes from a study of cytomegalovirus exposure and HLA in healthy donors. Healthy bone marrow donors made up the donor group. The J segment lost 4 bases and the V segment lost 1 base, leaving 5 bases of the junction unmatched. Germline V gene lookup returns CDR1 SGHRS and CDR2 YFSETQ. This CDR3 is built from 14 residues. Study results and limitations: Some V segments, TRBV6-2 and TRBV6-3 among them, were indistinguishable and were therefore excluded. Only CMV serostatus was available as immune exposure information.

This clone was counted once. Its cognate antigen is unknown. PCR amplification relied on 60 Vbeta primers (plus 13 Jbeta primers). Assay: immunoSEQ multiplex PCR; the TCRdb copy retains only in-frame clones and omits some. This table holds roughly 84,000 clones, around 81% found once. The receptor was isolated from a male donor in good health and CMV-seropositive. Sequenced: PBMCs. V usage is TRBV5-1 and J usage is TRBJ2-7; 7 nucleotides line up with TRBD1. The CDR3 DNA sequence: TGCGCCAGCAGCTTGACAGGGGTTGGGTACGAGCAGTACTTC. It encodes CASSLTGVGYEQYF.